One and the same sample provided the 7 T cell receptor beta chains below, sequenced in a study of control samples from healthy donors and cancer patients. Some clones are missing from TCRdb's copy, which holds only in-frame ones; the method was immunoSEQ multiplex PCR. The sample includes over 150,000 clones, approximately 94% of them seen just once. Sequencing input: blood. All receptors come from a young woman in good health.

The chain uses TRBV27 and TRBJ2-7; TRBD2 matches 7 bases. The CDR3 contains 15 residues. V gave up 5 bases and J gave up 2 bases; unmatched junction bases: 9. Germline V gives CDR1 MNHEY, CDR2 SMNVEV (reference sequence). The chain's CDR3 is CASSLKPGGPYEQYF. The CDR3 DNA sequence: TGTGCCAGCAGTCTGAAGCCGGGGGGACCCTACGAGCAGTACTTC.

The rearrangement uses TRBV3-1 (or the pseudogene TRBV3-2) and TRBJ1-2, with D uncertain. V was pared by 0 bases and J by 4 bases, with 12 bases between. The CDR3 contains 15 residues. Germline CDR1 and CDR2: LGHDT and YNNKEL (reference sequence). DNA for the CDR3: TGTGCCAGCAGCCAAGAGTTATGGTCGGGCTATGGCTACACCTTC. This translates into CASSQELWSGYGYTF.

The rearrangement joins TRBV28 to TRBJ1-1; D is uncertain. Germline V gives CDR1 MDHEN, CDR2 SYDVKM. V lost 3 bases to trimming and J lost 0 bases, with 8 bases between them. The CDR3 covers 14 residues. CDR3 amino acids: CASSFGSLNTEAFF. The CDR3 bases are TGTGCCAGCAGTTTCGGGAGTCTGAACACTGAAGCTTTCTTT.

The chain combines TRBV5-5 with TRBJ2-3; D unresolved. Trimming took off 0 bases at V and 0 bases at J, with 11 bases between the two ends. This CDR3 region has 16 residues. Germline-derived CDR1 and CDR2 are SGHKS and YYEKEE (reference sequence). The CDR3 sequence is CASSLELVGSTDTQYF. The DNA of the CDR3 is TGTGCCAGCAGCTTGGAATTAGTGGGCAGCACAGATACGCAGTATTTT.

The chain carries TRBV20-1 and TRBJ2-3; 11 bases are a match to TRBD2. This CDR3 is built from 17 residues. After removal of 3 bases from V and 2 bases from J, the junction contained 10 bases not matched to a gene. Germline V CDR1 and CDR2: DFQATT, SNEGSKA (reference sequence). CDR3 residues: CSASSPGLAVHTDTQYF. The CDR3 DNA reads TGCAGTGCTAGTTCCCCGGGACTAGCGGTACACACAGATACGCAGTATTTT.

The chain links TRBV29-1 to TRBJ1-2; D is unclear. The germline V and J ends were trimmed by 4 bases and 8 bases, with 2 bases remaining between them. This CDR3 spans 8 amino acids. Germline lookup yields CDR1 SQVTM and CDR2 ANQGSEA. This chain's CDR3 is CSVGGYTF. Written as DNA, the CDR3 is TGCAGCGTTGGAGGCTACACCTTC. Full variable domain (remainder filled in from reference TRBV29-1 and TRBJ1-2): SAVISQKPSRDICQRGTSLTIQCQVDSQVTMMFWYRQQPGQSLTLIATANQGSEATYESGFVIDKFPISRPNLTFSTLTVSNMSPEDSSIYLCSVGGYTFGSGTRLTVV.

A single count supports this clone. This chain joins TRBV18 and TRBJ1-4; maybe TRBD1 (6 bases). Per germline, CDR1 KGHSH and CDR2 LQKENI. CDR3 size: 16 residues. V gave up 2 bases and J gave up 6 bases, with 16 bases separating them. The CDR3 reads CASSPAATGFYEKLFF. DNA for the CDR3: TGTGCCAGCTCACCAGCAGCTACAGGGTTTTATGAAAAACTGTTTTTT.